Presented here are 12 T cell receptor beta chains from one specimen sequenced in a study of T cells in Graves' hyperthyroidism and ophthalmopathy. What was amplified from RNA transcripts were TCR beta CDR3 regions. The TCR CDR3 first-round RT-PCR relied on the HTBI primer set. TCRdb reanalysed the multiplex PCR reads using MiXCR and keeps one entry per CDR3 protein. The data contain 400,000 to 550,000 distinct CDR3 sequences, approximately 25% of them seen just once; the ten biggest clones take up about 10%. The sequencing sample was made of blood. These receptors were taken from a woman in her 30s with Graves' ophthalmopathy.

V usage is TRBV19 and J usage is TRBJ1-1; D is perhaps TRBD1 (5 bases). CDR1 is LNHDA and CDR2 is SQIVND in the germline V gene (reference sequence). V lost 1 base to trimming and J lost 1 base, with 19 bases between them. There are 18 residues in the CDR3. The CDR3 loop reads CASSIGPGQSLRNTEAFF. In nucleotides, the CDR3 is TGTGCCAGTAGTATAGGACCGGGGCAGTCCTTGAGGAACACTGAAGCTTTCTTT. The full variable domain, in which reference TRBV19 and TRBJ1-1 provide the parts outside the CDR3, is DGGITQSPKYLFRKEGQNVTLSCEQNLNHDAMYWYRQDPGQGLRLIYYSQIVNDFQKGDIAEGYSVSREKKESFPLTVTSAQKNPTAFYLCASSIGPGQSLRNTEAFFGQGTRLTVV.

The CDR3 reads CASSLSGQVVIYEQYF. The DNA of the CDR3 is TGTGCCAGCAGTTTATCCGGACAGGTCGTTATCTACGAGCAGTACTTC. The gene calls are TRBV27 and TRBJ2-7; 7 bases align to TRBD1. Trimming cost V 0 bases and J 3 bases; bases outside gene matches: 8. Germline V lookup: CDR1 MNHEY, CDR2 SMNVEV (reference sequence). This CDR3 is 16 amino acids long.

At least ten counts were recorded for this clonotype. The V and J genes are TRBV27 and TRBJ1-2, with D possibly being TRBD1 (6 bases). In germline, CDR1 is MNHEY, CDR2 SMNVEV (reference sequence). The CDR3 totals 13 residues. The ends were cut back, 5 bases at V and 4 bases at J, with 11 bases in the middle. The CDR3 nucleotides read TGTGCCAGCAGTACAACAGGGAGCTATGGCTACACCTTC. Translation gives CASSTTGSYGYTF.

Ten or more counts support this clonotype. The CDR3 spells CASSLGVMEQYF. The CDR3 DNA reads TGTGCCAGCAGCCTAGGCGTGATGGAGCAGTACTTC. This sequence joins TRBV7-9 and TRBJ2-7; D unresolved. From germline, CDR1 is SEHNR and CDR2 FQNEAQ (reference sequence). The CDR3 runs to 12 residues. V lost 5 bases to trimming and J lost 7 bases, with 12 bases between them.

This clonotype has more than one count but fewer than ten. Just one base apart from a much larger clone, this may be a read error. V gene TRBV12-3 or TRBV12-4 combines with J gene TRBJ1-1; 9 positions agree with TRBD1. The CDR3 extends over 13 amino acids. The CDR3 nucleotides read TGTGTCAGCAGTTTTGGACAGGGGAATGTAGCTTTCTTT. Its translation is CVSSFGQGNVAFF.

This clonotype appeared many times. The V and J genes are TRBV6-1 and TRBJ1-2; TRBD1 matches 7 bases. This CDR3 contains 15 residues. Trimming removed 6 bases from V and 0 bases from J; junction bases left unmatched: 7. Per germline, CDR1 MNHNS and CDR2 SASEGT. CDR3 loop: CASSQQGYANYGYTF. The CDR3 DNA sequence: TGTGCCAGCAGCCAACAGGGGTACGCTAACTATGGCTACACCTTC.

This clonotype was observed a few times. The chain carries TRBV28 and TRBJ2-5, with TRBD1 as a possible D gene (7 bases). The CDR3 contains 15 residues. The V gene's germline CDR1 is MDHEN and CDR2 SYDVKM. Deletions cut 3 bases from V and 4 bases from J, with 15 bases between. In DNA, the CDR3 is TGTGCCAGCAGTTTTGCGGAGGGGGCTAGAGAGACCCAGTACTTC. Protein sequence: CASSFAEGARETQYF.

In its sample, this clonotype was seen many times. The chain has TRBV7-2 and TRBJ1-6, with unresolved D. V was trimmed by 2 bases and J by 10 bases, leaving 12 bases between them. Per the germline V gene, CDR1 is SGHTA and CDR2 is FQGNSA. This CDR3 region has 14 residues. In DNA form, the CDR3 reads TGTGCCAGCAGCTTAAGTGGGGAGGTCTCACCCCTCCACTTT. Protein sequence: CASSLSGEVSPLHF.

A word on this clonotype: At one end the junction does not follow the germline gene, possibly because of a read error. The chain uses TRBV28 and TRBJ1-1, with 9 positions matching TRBD1. The V gene's germline CDR1 is MDHEN and CDR2 SYDVKM. This CDR3 has 16 residues. For the CDR3, the DNA is TGCGCCAGCAGTACCACAGGGGGCGGTCAACGGTCTGAAGCTTTCTTT. Protein product: CASSTTGGGQRSEAFF.

This chain connects TRBV15 to TRBJ1-2, with D hard to call. V was shortened by 1 base and J by 0 bases, with 9 bases between the two germline ends. The CDR3 runs 15 residues. From germline, CDR1 is LNHNV and CDR2 YYDKDF (reference sequence). CDR3: CATSRGGTTNYGYTF. CDR3 DNA sequence: TGTGCCACCAGCAGAGGTGGAACTACTAACTATGGCTACACCTTC.

The rearrangement joins TRBV7-9 to TRBJ2-7, with a possible D match to TRBD2 (6 bases). The CDR3 extends over 15 amino acids. Germline V gene data show CDR1 as SEHNR and CDR2 as FQNEAQ (reference sequence). V was cut by 5 bases and J by 0 bases, with 14 bases left in between. The CDR3 DNA reads as TGTGCCAGCAGCCCGGGAGCGGATCTCTCCTACGAGCAGTACTTC. This gives the protein CASSPGADLSYEQYF.

This clonotype was seen repeatedly, ten times or more. The chain couples TRBV11-2 to TRBJ2-7, with a tentative D call TRBD1 (5 bases). Germline CDR1 and CDR2: SGHAT and FQNNGV. V was clipped by 0 bases and J by 2 bases, with 14 bases between them. This CDR3 comprises 16 residues. In nucleotides, the CDR3 is TGTGCCAGCAGCTTAGAGGTCTTCGCGGACACCTACGAGCAGTACTTC. It is translated as CASSLEVFADTYEQYF. The variable domain in full, with the rest retrieved from reference TRBV11-2 and TRBJ2-7, is EAGVAQSPRYKIIEKRQSVAFWCNPISGHATLYWYQQILGQGPKLLIQFQNNGVVDDSQLPKDRFSAERLKGVDSTLKIQPAKLEDSAVYLCASSLEVFADTYEQYFGPGTRLTVT.